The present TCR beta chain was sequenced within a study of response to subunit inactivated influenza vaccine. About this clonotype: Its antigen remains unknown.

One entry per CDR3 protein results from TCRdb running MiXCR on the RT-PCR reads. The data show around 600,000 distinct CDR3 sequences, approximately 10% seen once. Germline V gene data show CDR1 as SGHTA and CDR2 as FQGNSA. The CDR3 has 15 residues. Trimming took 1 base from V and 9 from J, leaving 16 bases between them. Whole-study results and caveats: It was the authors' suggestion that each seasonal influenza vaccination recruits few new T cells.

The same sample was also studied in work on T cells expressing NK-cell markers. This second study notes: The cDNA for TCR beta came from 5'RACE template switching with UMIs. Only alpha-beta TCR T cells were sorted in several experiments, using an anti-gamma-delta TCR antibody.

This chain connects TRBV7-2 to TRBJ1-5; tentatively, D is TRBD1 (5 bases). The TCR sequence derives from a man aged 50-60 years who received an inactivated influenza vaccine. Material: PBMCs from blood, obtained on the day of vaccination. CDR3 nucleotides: TGTGCCAGCAGCTTAGATGGGACCTCTCATTGGCCCCAGCATTTT. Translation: CASSLDGTSHWPQHF.